The rows below give T cell receptor beta chains drawn from one sample of a study of regulatory T cells in long-lasting Graves disease. TCRdb independently ran MiXCR on the multiplex PCR reads; one entry per CDR3 protein. Of hundreds of thousands of distinct CDR3 sequences detected, approximately 15% appear once; the ten largest clones hold more than 8.5%. A further study also used this sample, focusing on T cells in Graves' hyperthyroidism and ophthalmopathy.

The sequencing here drew on peripheral blood mononuclear cells (PBMCs), taken at new diagnosis, from a patient treated with antithyroid drugs. The receptors shown here come from a man aged 25 to 45 with Graves disease. Each CDR3 is given with its conserved first and last residue. D genes are given only for firm matches. The listing skips clone size in some rows; elsewhere it reads once, few, many or a size class.

clone_size j_call d_call v_call cdr3_nt cdr3_aa
NA TRBJ2-7 TRBD1 TRBV20-1 TGCAGTGCTAGAGATCCTCGGGACAGTCCCGGGGCCTACGAGCAGTACTTC CSARDPRDSPGAYEQYF
NA TRBJ2-4 NA TRBV5-1 TGCGCCAGCAGCTTGGTTGGCGGCAAAAACATTCAGTACTTC CASSLVGGKNIQYF
NA TRBJ2-7 NA TRBV4-1 TGCGCCAGCAGCCAAGGAAGGGCGCGACTAGAGCAGTACTTC CASSQGRARLEQYF
few TRBJ2-5 TRBD2 TRBV6-9 TGTGCCAGCAGTTACGGGGGGGCGGATGGACAAGAGACCCAGTACTTC CASSYGGADGQETQYF
NA TRBJ2-3 TRBD2 TRBV19 TGTGCCAGTGGAGCGGGAGAGGCAGATACGCAGTATTTT CASGAGEADTQYF
NA TRBJ1-5 NA TRBV6-1 TGTGCCAGCAGGACGGGGAGGAATCAGCCCCGGCATTTT CASRTGRNQPRHF
many TRBJ2-2 NA TRBV2 TGTGCCAGCACCCGGGACTCCGGGGAGCTGTTTTTT CASTRDSGELFF
many TRBJ2-3 NA TRBV2 TGTGCCAGCAGTGACTCAGATACGCAGTATTTT CASSDSDTQYF
NA TRBJ2-1 TRBD2 TRBV2 TGTGCCAGCAGTGTGGAGCGGGGGGGGGACAATGAGCAGTTCTTC CASSVERGGDNEQFF
many TRBJ2-7 TRBD2 TRBV12-3/TRBV12-4 TGTGCCAGCAGTCTTATGGGACTAGCGGGAGAGGAGTACGAGCAGTACTTC CASSLMGLAGEEYEQYF
many TRBJ1-2 TRBD1 TRBV7-2 TGTGCCAGCAGCTTATTAGGGGGCAACTATGGCTACACCTTC CASSLLGGNYGYTF
many TRBJ2-5 NA TRBV27 TGTGCCAGCAGTTTTGACCCCCCGAGTTCCCAAGAGACCCAGTACTTC CASSFDPPSSQETQYF
many TRBJ2-7 NA TRBV10-3 TGTGCCATCAGTGAGTCTTCAGGCAGAGGGTACGAGCAGTACTTC CAISESSGRGYEQYF
many TRBJ2-1 NA TRBV5-1 TGCGCCAGCAGCTTGGTGGCAGGCTCCTACAATGAGCAGTTCTTC CASSLVAGSYNEQFF
many TRBJ2-1 NA TRBV5-6 TGTGCCAGCAGCTGGGGGGACAGTTCCTACAATGAGCAGTTCTTC CASSWGDSSYNEQFF
many TRBJ2-1 TRBD2 TRBV9 TGTGCCAGCAGCAAGCGGGACGCCGCCTACAATGAGCAGTTCTTC CASSKRDAAYNEQFF
NA TRBJ1-2 NA TRBV6-5 TGTGCCAGCAGTTATACAGGCCAGAGAGGCTATGGCTACACCTTC CASSYTGQRGYGYTF
many TRBJ1-2 NA TRBV6-1 TGTGCCAGCAGAACAACAGGGTTTGGCTATGGCTACACCTTC CASRTTGFGYGYTF
many TRBJ2-5 TRBD2 TRBV15 TGTGCCACCAGCAGAGAACTAGCGGGAGTGGAGACCCAGTACTTC CATSRELAGVETQYF
many TRBJ1-5 TRBD1 TRBV20-1 TGCAGTGCTAGGGATGCACAGGGGGCTCGACAGCCCCAGCATTTT CSARDAQGARQPQHF
many TRBJ2-5 NA TRBV29-1 TGCAGCGTTGGGGGAGGCGGAGAGACCCAGTACTTC CSVGGGGETQYF
many TRBJ2-3 NA TRBV2 TGTGCCAGCAGACGAAGCACAGATACGCAGTATTTT CASRRSTDTQYF
many TRBJ1-3 TRBD1 TRBV12-3/TRBV12-4 TGTGCCAGCAGTCCACAGGGGCCGGACACCATATATTTT CASSPQGPDTIYF
few TRBJ2-3 TRBD2 TRBV5-6 TGTGCCAGCAGCTATAAAGCGGGAGGGCGAGATACGCAGTATTTT CASSYKAGGRDTQYF
NA TRBJ2-5 NA TRBV12-3/TRBV12-4 TGTCCCAGCACCCCGGGCGCTACGGTCAACCGCATACAAGAGACCCAGTACTTC CPSTPGATVNRIQETQYF
few TRBJ2-7 NA TRBV30 TGTGCCTGGAGTCACACGGCGGACTACGAGCAGTACTTC CAWSHTADYEQYF
NA TRBJ1-6 TRBD1 TRBV27 TGTGCCAGCAGGCGTACTCCGGGACAGGGGGCGCGGAGTGGTAATTCACCCCTCCACTTT CASRRTPGQGARSGNSPLHF
many TRBJ2-4 NA TRBV12-3/TRBV12-4 TGTGCCAGCAGCAGAGACAGTGACAAAAACATTCAGTACTTC CASSRDSDKNIQYF
many TRBJ1-1 TRBD1 TRBV14 TGTGCCAGCAGCCAAGAATCCAGGGGGCGTAATACTGAAGCTTTCTTT CASSQESRGRNTEAFF
few TRBJ2-5 TRBD2 TRBV6-1 TGTGCCAGCAACAGGCAGCGGGGGATCGGAGAGACCCAGTACTTC CASNRQRGIGETQYF
few TRBJ2-7 NA TRBV11-2 TGTGCCAGCAGCTTCCCTTTGGGGGAGGAATTTGACGAGCAGTACTTC CASSFPLGEEFDEQYF
NA TRBJ2-1 TRBD2 TRBV3-1 TGTGCCAGCAGCCAAGATTATTCGGGGGGAACGAGCTCCTACAATGAGCAGTTCTTC CASSQDYSGGTSSYNEQFF
many TRBJ2-1 NA TRBV5-6 TGTGCCAGCAGCTTGGGGACAGACTACAATGAGCAGTTCTTC CASSLGTDYNEQFF
many TRBJ2-4 NA TRBV27 TGTGCCAGCAGGGAAGTGGGGATTTCCTTGGCGGGAGCCAAAAACATTCAGTACTTC CASREVGISLAGAKNIQYF
many TRBJ2-7 TRBD1 TRBV28 TGTGCCAGCAGTTCGTATCAGGGGGCGAAAGGGTACGAGCAGTACTTC CASSSYQGAKGYEQYF
few TRBJ1-2 TRBD1 TRBV6-7 TGTGCCAGCAGTTACTCGAGGGGACAGCCTAACTATGGCTACACCTTC CASSYSRGQPNYGYTF
few TRBJ2-7 NA TRBV20-1 TGCAGTGCTACCCCCAGACGTCCGGGACTCCATATGAGTGAGCAGTACTTC CSATPRRPGLHMSEQYF
few TRBJ2-7 NA TRBV6-2/TRBV6-3 TGTGCCAGCAGTGTTATCCTGTCCCGGGGCAGCCGCTACGAGCAGTACTTC CASSVILSRGSRYEQYF
NA TRBJ2-3 TRBD2 TRBV4-1 TGCGCCAGCAGCCACAAAAGCGGGGCCAGCGGGGATACGCAGTATTTT CASSHKSGASGDTQYF
few TRBJ1-5 NA TRBV5-1 TGCGCCAGCAGCTTGGTAGGGGGATCGGCGGGGCAGCCCCAGCATTTT CASSLVGGSAGQPQHF